The 18 T cell receptor beta chains reported below all come from one sample, sequenced in a study of beta chain features in type 1 diabetes. Study-wide results and caveats: Within each of all four CD4+ subsets, Type 1 diabetes patients had TCRB CDR3s that were moderately but significantly shorter.

Their antigens remain unidentified. Expressed TCRB transcripts were sequenced because the entire RNA isolate underwent reverse transcription. Produced via immunoSEQ multiplex PCR; TCRdb's table is partial and in-frame only. The profile shows some 350,000 clones, 13% of them singletons. Source material: naive CD4+ T cells from blood. These TCRs come from a woman between 18 and 29 years old with type 1 diabetes.

V usage is TRBV6-5 and J usage is TRBJ1-2, with unresolved D. The CDR3 extends over 13 amino acids. Germline V gene data show CDR1 as MNHEY and CDR2 as SVGAGI. Deletions cut 2 bases from V and 3 bases from J, with 7 bases between. CDR3 residues: CASSYVRDYGYTF. For the CDR3, the DNA is TGTGCCAGCAGTTACGTCCGGGACTATGGCTACACCTTC.

This clone was picked up a small number of times. The genes are TRBV6-5 and TRBJ2-7, with TRBD1 matching over 8 bases. Germline loops: CDR1 MNHEY, CDR2 SVGAGI. The CDR3 length is 13 residues. J was trimmed by 2 bases and V by 6 bases; bases with no gene match: 3. The CDR3 spells CASREDRAYEQYV. CDR3 sequence (DNA): TGTGCCAGCAGAGAGGACAGGGCCTACGAGCAGTACGTC.

This sequence joins TRBV10-3 and TRBJ2-7; 12 nucleotides line up with TRBD2. Germline trimming cut 8 bases from V and 3 bases from J; bases unmatched to any gene: 11. This CDR3 comprises 16 residues. Germline loops: CDR1 ENHRY, CDR2 SYGVKD. The CDR3 loop is CAIPPLLAGGRYEQYV. For the CDR3, the DNA is TGTGCCATCCCCCCCTTACTAGCGGGAGGTCGCTACGAGCAGTACGTC.

V is TRBV28 and J is TRBJ2-3, with 10 bases aligning to TRBD2. V was clipped by 5 bases and J by 0 bases; unmatched bases: 5. The CDR3 contains 16 residues. Germline CDR1 MDHEN, CDR2 SYDVKM. Written as DNA, the CDR3 is TGTGCCAGCAGTCCTAGCGGGAGAAGCAGCACAGATACGCAGTATTTT. Its protein is CASSPSGRSSTDTQYF.

This clone turned up a few times. This CDR3 reads CASSEARGANVLTF. The CDR3 DNA is TGTGCCAGCAGTGAAGCGCGTGGGGCCAACGTCCTGACTTTC. The V call is TRBV6-1, the J call TRBJ2-6, with D hard to call. CDR3 length: 14 amino acids. Germline assignment: CDR1 MNHNS and CDR2 SASEGT. V was clipped by 0 bases and J by 3 bases, with 3 bases between them.

The sample holds a few counts of this clone. The V and J genes are TRBV30 and TRBJ2-2, with D possibly matching TRBD2 (5 bases). CDR1 and CDR2 (germline): GTSNPN, SVGIG (reference sequence). V was shortened by 2 bases and J by 2 bases, with 15 bases between the two germline ends. CDR3 size: 16 residues. CDR3 in amino acids: CAWSLGRALNTGELFF. CDR3 sequence (DNA): TGTGCCTGGAGTTTAGGGCGGGCGCTAAACACCGGGGAGCTGTTTTTT.

This clone was seen a handful of times. The chain recombines TRBV19 with TRBJ2-5; D may be TRBD2 (5 bases). The CDR3 length is 15 residues. V shed 1 base and J shed 3 bases, with 12 bases lying between them. Germline CDR1 LNHDA, CDR2 SQIVND (reference sequence). CDR3 coding DNA: TGTGCCAGTAGTATAGGAATAGCGACCAAAGAGACCCAGTACTTC. It is translated as CASSIGIATKETQYF.

This clone was seen a handful of times. The genes are TRBV11-3 and TRBJ2-5, with 8 bases lining up with TRBD2. CDR3 length: 12 amino acids. Trimming took 6 bases from V and 5 from J; bases not matched to a gene: 2. From germline, CDR1 is SGHNT and CDR2 YENEEA. In DNA form, the CDR3 reads TGTGCCAGCAGGGGCGGGGGGGAGACCCAGTACTTC. Translating it yields CASRGGGETQYF.

The V and J genes are TRBV4-1 and TRBJ1-4, with 10 bases that match TRBD1. Germline V gene sequence: CDR1 MGHRA, CDR2 YSYEKL. The CDR3 spans 15 residues. V shed 4 bases, J shed 8 bases, and the junction held 7 bases outside the gene matches. CDR3 region: CASSPRDRGSEKLFF. In nucleotides, the CDR3 is TGCGCCAGCAGCCCTCGGGACAGGGGAAGCGAAAAACTGTTTTTT.

This clone has just a few counts. The rearrangement joins TRBV7-2 to TRBJ1-5, with D hard to call. The CDR3 extends over 16 amino acids. V was cut by 4 bases and J by 4 bases, with 17 bases left in between. The germline V gene has CDR1 SGHTA and CDR2 FQGNSA. The CDR3 is CASSSAAVSGNQPQHF. The CDR3 coding sequence is TGTGCCAGCAGCTCAGCCGCAGTCTCGGGGAATCAGCCCCAGCATTTT.

The rearrangement joins TRBV5-1 to TRBJ2-4, with D hard to call. Trimming stripped 0 bases from V and 0 bases from J, with 4 bases between. Germline V CDR1 and CDR2: SGHRS, YFSETQ. CDR3 length: 14 amino acids. As DNA, the CDR3 is TGCGCCAGCAGCTTGGACTTAGCCAAAAACATTCAGTACTTC. Its translation is CASSLDLAKNIQYF.

This chain joins TRBV5-1 and TRBJ2-7; TRBD2 matches 10 bases. CDR1 is SGHRS and CDR2 is YFSETQ in the germline V gene. The trim removed 2 bases at V and 3 bases at J, leaving 2 bases unmatched. The CDR3 spans 14 residues. The chain's CDR3 is CASSFGTSDYEQYF. The CDR3, as DNA: TGCGCCAGCAGCTTCGGGACTAGCGACTACGAGCAGTACTTC.

The V gene is TRBV30, the J gene TRBJ1-2, with 10 bases aligning to TRBD1. The CDR3 runs 14 residues. CDR1 is GTSNPN, CDR2 SVGIG, per germline (reference sequence). After removal of 1 base from V and 4 bases from J, the junction contained 3 bases not matched to a gene. In DNA, the CDR3 is TGTGCCTGGAGTGCCGGACAGGGGGTCTATGGCTACACCTTC. Translation: CAWSAGQGVYGYTF. Together with reference TRBV30 and TRBJ1-2, the CDR3 gives the full variable domain: SQTIHQWPATLVQPVGSPLSLECTVEGTSNPNLYWYRQAAGRGLQLLFYSVGIGQISSEVPQNLSASRPQDRQFILSSKKLLLSDSGFYLCAWSAGQGVYGYTFGSGTRLTVV.

This clone was counted a few times. The chain links TRBV7-6 to TRBJ1-2; D uncertain. Germline lookup yields CDR1 SGHVS and CDR2 FNYEAQ. V lost 1 base and J 8 bases, leaving 14 bases between the germline ends. The CDR3 length is 14 residues. The CDR3 is CASSLGRGVGGYTF. CDR3 nucleotide sequence: TGTGCCAGCAGCTTAGGTCGGGGAGTAGGCGGCTACACCTTC. The complete variable domain, with remaining parts taken from reference TRBV7-6 and TRBJ1-2, reads GAGVSQSPRYKVTKRGQDVALRCDPISGHVSLYWYRQALGQGPEFLTYFNYEAQQDKSGLPNDRFSAERPEGSISTLTIQRTEQRDSAMYRCASSLGRGVGGYTFGSGTRLTVV.

The CDR3 DNA is TGTGCCAGCTCACCGACAGGGGGATCAGATACGCAGTATTTT. It codes for CASSPTGGSDTQYF. The rearrangement uses TRBV18 and TRBJ2-3; 9 bases line up with TRBD1. Germline V CDR1 and CDR2: KGHSH, LQKENI. There are 14 residues in the CDR3. J was trimmed by 4 bases and V by 3 bases; bases with no gene match: 2. The full variable domain, in which reference TRBV18 and TRBJ2-3 provide the parts outside the CDR3, is NAGVMQNPRHLVRRRGQEARLRCSPMKGHSHVYWYRQLPEEGLKFMVYLQKENIIDESGMPKERFSAEFPKEGPSILRIQQVVRGDSAAYFCASSPTGGSDTQYFGPGTRLTVL.

The J gene is TRBJ1-5, the V gene TRBV19; D might be TRBD1 (6 bases). The CDR3 is 14 residues long. The ends were cut back, 4 bases at V and 4 bases at J, with 11 bases in the middle. Per the germline V gene, CDR1 is LNHDA and CDR2 is SQIVND (reference sequence). DNA of the CDR3: TGTGCCAGTAGTAATTTACAGGGTAATCAGCCCCAGCATTTT. Translating it yields CASSNLQGNQPQHF.

V and J are TRBV18 and TRBJ1-2; a possible D gene is TRBD1 (5 bases). Trimming took off 0 bases at V and 8 bases at J, with 16 bases between the two ends. The CDR3 has 15 residues. Germline-derived CDR1 and CDR2 are KGHSH and LQKENI. In nucleotides, the CDR3 is TGTGCCAGCTCACCACCTCAGGGCTTCAGCTGGGGCTACACCTTC. It translates to CASSPPQGFSWGYTF.

This clone was detected only a few times. The V gene is TRBV6-6, the J gene TRBJ2-7, with 8 nucleotides matching TRBD2. CDR1 and CDR2 (germline): MNHNY, SVGAGI (reference sequence). V shed 7 bases and J 4 bases; nucleotides not matched to a gene: 9. This CDR3 is 14 amino acids long. Here the CDR3 DNA reads TGTGCCAGCAACCGGGGGGGTAGCGTTTACGAGCAGTACTTC. Amino acid sequence: CASNRGGSVYEQYF.